A single sample gave rise to the 26 T cell receptor beta chains below, sequenced in a study of cytomegalovirus exposure and HLA in healthy donors. Use of 60 Vbeta and 13 Jbeta primers characterized the PCR. Measured with immunoSEQ multiplex PCR; TCRdb has only the in-frame clones, and not every one. The sample records 85,000 to 110,000 clones, around 76% being singletons. Sequencing was done on a sample of PBMCs. The receptors shown here come from a woman younger than 35 in good health and CMV-seropositive.

This clone was seen only once. The J gene is TRBJ2-1, the V gene TRBV6-5; TRBD2 matches 12 bases. Germline V gene data show CDR1 as MNHEY and CDR2 as SVGAGI. The CDR3 is made up of 16 amino acids. V was pared by 4 bases and J by 9 bases, with 10 bases of the junction left unmatched. The CDR3 DNA sequence: TGTGCCAGCAGTTGGGCTAGCGGGAGGGTCGTCAGTGAGCAGTTCTTC. It yields the protein CASSWASGRVVSEQFF.

The chain employs TRBV7-2 and TRBJ1-2; 9 positions agree with TRBD1. The germline CDR1 and CDR2 sequences are SGHTA and FQGNSA. This CDR3 region has 14 residues. The ends lost 5 bases at V and 7 bases at J; junction bases unmatched: 8. The CDR3 coding sequence is TGTGCCAGCAGCCCCACAACAGGGGGCGGTGGCTACACCTTC. Translating gives CASSPTTGGGGYTF.

The V call is TRBV29-1, the J call TRBJ2-3; the D gene is possibly TRBD2 (5 bases). Germline V lookup: CDR1 SQVTM, CDR2 ANQGSEA. Trimming took off 6 bases at V and 0 bases at J, with 16 bases between the two ends. There are 15 residues in the CDR3. The CDR3 region is CSVDGSLSSTDTQYF. In DNA form, the CDR3 reads TGCAGCGTGGATGGGAGCCTTTCTAGCACAGATACGCAGTATTTT.

This chain uses TRBV6-5 with TRBJ2-1; 7 positions agree with TRBD1. Germline lookup yields CDR1 MNHEY and CDR2 SVGAGI. This CDR3 spans 15 amino acids. Germline trimming cut 7 bases from V and 2 bases from J; bases unmatched to any gene: 8. The CDR3, as DNA: TGTGCCAGCAACCACCGGGACAGACCCTACAATGAGCAGTTCTTC. It specifies CASNHRDRPYNEQFF.

The rearrangement joins TRBV5-1 to TRBJ2-3; unclear D gene. Between the trimmed V and J ends, which lost 7 bases and 6 bases, there was a span of 12 bases. This CDR3 spans 12 amino acids. CDR1 is SGHRS, CDR2 YFSETQ, per germline. The CDR3: CASAMMSDTQYF. The CDR3 DNA sequence: TGCGCCAGCGCTATGATGTCGGATACGCAGTATTTT.

The CDR3 loop is CSVWGGGQDLNYGYTF. The CDR3 coding sequence is TGCAGCGTTTGGGGAGGGGGACAGGACCTCAACTATGGCTACACCTTC. The V call is TRBV29-1, the J call TRBJ1-2; 8 nucleotides line up with TRBD1. Germline lookup yields CDR1 SQVTM and CDR2 ANQGSEA. The CDR3 has 16 amino acids. The trim removed 5 bases at V and 2 bases at J, leaving 13 bases unmatched.

The chain carries TRBV7-9 and TRBJ2-3; 8 bases are a match to TRBD2. V was clipped by 5 bases and J by 10 bases; unmatched bases: 14. This CDR3 has 15 residues. Looked up from germline, CDR1 is SEHNR and CDR2 is FQNEAQ (reference sequence). The CDR3 region has the DNA TGTGCCAGCAGCCCTAAAGGACTAGCAGGAGGTGCGCAGTATTTT. Its protein product is CASSPKGLAGGAQYF.

This clone was seen a handful of times. The chain employs TRBV6-5 and TRBJ2-7, with a weak D call TRBD1 (6 bases). The CDR3 is made up of 16 amino acids. V lost 1 base and J 5 bases, leaving 18 bases between the germline ends. Looked up from germline, CDR1 is MNHEY and CDR2 is SVGAGI. This chain's CDR3 is CASSYFWDKTYHEQYF. CDR3 coding DNA: TGTGCCAGCAGTTACTTTTGGGACAAGACCTACCACGAGCAGTACTTC.

The V call is TRBV10-3, the J call TRBJ2-5, with D perhaps TRBD2 (6 bases). CDR1 ENHRY and CDR2 SYGVKD come from the germline V gene. The CDR3 contains 15 residues. Trimming removed 8 bases at V and 2 bases at J, with 18 bases between. CDR3 DNA: TGTGCCATCGGGAACAGACTAGAAGCTCAAGAGACCCAGTACTTC. Its translation is CAIGNRLEAQETQYF.

The rearrangement links TRBV18 to TRBJ2-7, with D possibly matching TRBD1 (6 bases). This CDR3 has 16 amino acids. Germline V gives CDR1 KGHSH, CDR2 LQKENI. With 3 bases removed from V and 2 bases from J, the gap between germline ends came to 17 bases. CDR3 loop: CASSPPVGAGPYEQYF. CDR3 coding DNA: TGTGCCAGCTCACCCCCGGTGGGGGCAGGGCCCTACGAGCAGTACTTC.

This rearrangement joins TRBV15 to TRBJ2-3; TRBD2 matches 12 bases. The V and J ends lost 0 bases and 0 bases, in that order; junction bases with no gene match: 7. The germline V gene has CDR1 LNHNV and CDR2 YYDKDF (reference sequence). The CDR3 has 19 amino acids. The CDR3 region is CATSRDRWLAGGSTDTQYF. The CDR3 DNA sequence: TGTGCCACCAGCAGAGATCGGTGGCTAGCGGGAGGGAGCACAGATACGCAGTATTTT.

This clone has a handful of counts. The V call is TRBV7-9, the J call TRBJ1-5; 10 bases align to TRBD1. The junction had 9 bases not matched to a gene; V was cut back by 1 base and J by 9 bases. Germline values: CDR1 SEHNR, CDR2 FQNEAQ (reference sequence). The CDR3 is 16 residues long. In nucleotides, the CDR3 is TGTGCCAGCAGCTTAGGGACAGGGGGATCCTATCGGCCCCAGCATTTT. This translates into CASSLGTGGSYRPQHF. The complete variable domain, with remaining parts taken from reference TRBV7-9 and TRBJ1-5, reads DTGVSQNPRHKITKRGQNVTFRCDPISEHNRLYWYRQTLGQGPEFLTYFQNEAQLEKSRLLSDRFSAERPKGSFSTLEIQRTEQGDSAMYLCASSLGTGGSYRPQHFGDGTRLSIL.

The chain uses TRBV12-5 and TRBJ2-7, with 9 bases lining up with TRBD1. Germline values: CDR1 LGHNT, CDR2 FRNRAP. The CDR3 extends over 15 amino acids. With 6 bases clipped from V and 1 base from J, the junction kept 7 bases outside the gene matches. The CDR3 sequence: CASGPDGTGSYEQYF. The CDR3 DNA sequence: TGTGCTAGTGGCCCGGACGGGACAGGGTCCTACGAGCAGTACTTC.

The chain carries TRBV7-3 and TRBJ1-1; TRBD1 might be the D (6 bases). The V end was cut by 5 bases, the J end by 5 bases, with 15 bases between. Germline CDR1 reads SGHTA; CDR2 reads FQGTGA. The CDR3 extends over 14 amino acids. The CDR3 DNA follows: TGTGCCAGCAGCCCAATTACAGGGACAACTGAAGCTTTCTTT. Translation gives CASSPITGTTEAFF.

The CDR3 nucleotides read TGCAGCGTTGTTTTAGCGGGGCACACAGATACGCAGTATTTT. Residues: CSVVLAGHTDTQYF. The chain carries TRBV29-1 and TRBJ2-3, with 8 bases aligning to TRBD2. The CDR3 has 14 amino acids. Germline assignment: CDR1 SQVTM and CDR2 ANQGSEA. V lost 4 bases to trimming and J lost 2 bases; unmatched junction nucleotides: 5.

This clone was observed a single time. The V call is TRBV7-2, the J call TRBJ2-2; 11 nucleotides align to TRBD1. The CDR3 contains 14 residues. CDR1 is SGHTA and CDR2 is FQGNSA in the germline V gene. Trimming took 9 bases from V and 3 from J; bases not matched to a gene: 3. The chain's CDR3 is CASRTGGDTGELFF. The CDR3 DNA follows: TGTGCCAGTAGGACAGGGGGCGACACCGGGGAGCTGTTTTTT.

The CDR3 protein is CASSPGGLAGFGDTQYF. The CDR3 DNA follows: TGTGCCAGCAGCCCCGGAGGGCTAGCGGGATTTGGAGATACGCAGTATTTT. The chain has TRBV5-6 and TRBJ2-3; 9 bases fit TRBD2. Germline trimming cut 4 bases from V and 5 bases from J; bases unmatched to any gene: 14. The germline V gene encodes CDR1 SGHDT and CDR2 YYEEEE. CDR3 size: 17 residues.

The chain carries TRBV4-1 and TRBJ2-7; 8 nucleotides align to TRBD1. The junction had 3 bases not matched to a gene; V was cut back by 0 bases and J by 5 bases. Germline V lookup: CDR1 MGHRA, CDR2 YSYEKL. This CDR3 comprises 14 residues. The CDR3 loop is CASSQDQGADEQYF. CDR3 bases: TGCGCCAGCAGCCAAGATCAGGGGGCAGACGAGCAGTACTTC.

The chain couples TRBV29-1 to TRBJ2-3; maybe TRBD1 (5 bases). The CDR3 has 13 residues. V lost 0 bases to trimming and J lost 6 bases, with 10 bases between them. Germline CDR1 SQVTM, CDR2 ANQGSEA. CDR3 protein: CSVEERGWDTQYF. CDR3 nucleotides: TGCAGCGTTGAAGAAAGGGGCTGGGATACGCAGTATTTT.

The chain employs TRBV18 and TRBJ2-1; D is unresolved. Trimming left V 3 bases short and J 0 bases short, with 15 bases between. Looked up from germline, CDR1 is KGHSH and CDR2 is LQKENI. This CDR3 has 17 amino acids. CDR3: CASSPLRQTNSYNEQFF. CDR3 nucleotide sequence: TGTGCCAGCTCACCCCTTCGGCAAACTAACTCCTACAATGAGCAGTTCTTC.

The DNA of the CDR3 is TGTGCCATCAGTGAGTCGACAGGGGAAGGCTATGGCTACACCTTC. Translation: CAISESTGEGYGYTF. V gene TRBV10-3 combines with J gene TRBJ1-2; 8 bases are shared with TRBD1. CDR1 and CDR2 from the germline V gene are ENHRY and SYGVKD. V shed 0 bases, J shed 4 bases, and the junction held 4 bases outside the gene matches. There are 15 residues in the CDR3.

CDR3 residues: CASSGAGAEAFF. Here the CDR3 DNA reads TGTGCCAGCTCAGGGGCCGGCGCTGAAGCTTTCTTT. V usage is TRBV18 and J usage is TRBJ1-1, with a weak D call TRBD1 (5 bases). From germline, CDR1 is KGHSH and CDR2 LQKENI. Trimming removed 5 bases from V and 6 bases from J, with 10 bases in between. The CDR3 is 12 amino acids.

The V gene is TRBV5-4, the J gene TRBJ2-1; 7 bases align to TRBD2. Per the germline V gene, CDR1 is SGHNT and CDR2 is YYREEE (reference sequence). There are 15 residues in the CDR3. Trimming at V came to 5 bases and at J to 3 bases, leaving 8 bases not matched to a gene. CDR3 sequence: CASSFYSGIYNEQFF. The CDR3 DNA reads as TGTGCCAGCAGTTTTTACAGCGGGATCTACAATGAGCAGTTCTTC.

V and J are TRBV30 and TRBJ2-2, with 12 bases identical to TRBD1. This CDR3 contains 20 residues. After removal of 0 bases from V and 4 bases from J, the junction contained 15 bases not matched to a gene. Germline CDR1 is GTSNPN and CDR2 is SVGIG (reference sequence). DNA of the CDR3: TGTGCCTGGAGTGTACTTCTGGGACAGGGGGCGCGGTGGGGCACCGGGGAGCTGTTTTTT. Translation gives CAWSVLLGQGARWGTGELFF.

The V gene is TRBV5-1, the J gene TRBJ2-7, with 9 bases identical to TRBD2. Germline trimming cut 0 bases from V and 2 bases from J; bases unmatched to any gene: 9. The V gene's germline CDR1 is SGHRS and CDR2 YFSETQ. CDR3 length equals 17 residues. DNA of the CDR3: TGCGCCAGCAGCTTGGCGGGTCGAAGACTAGCGGCCTACGAGCAGTACTTC. Amino acid sequence: CASSLAGRRLAAYEQYF. The whole variable domain, remainder taken from reference TRBV5-1 and TRBJ2-7, is KAGVTQTPRYLIKTRGQQVTLSCSPISGHRSVSWYQQTPGQGLQFLFEYFSETQRNKGNFPGRFSGRQFSNSRSEMNVSTLELGDSALYLCASSLAGRRLAAYEQYFGPGTRLTVT.

The chain employs TRBV5-4 and TRBJ2-3; 8 nucleotides line up with TRBD1. Germline V gives CDR1 SGHNT, CDR2 YYREEE (reference sequence). V was pared by 2 bases and J by 2 bases, with 1 base of the junction left unmatched. There are 14 residues in the CDR3. CDR3 amino acids: CASSFQGATDTQYF. In DNA form, the CDR3 reads TGTGCCAGCAGCTTTCAGGGGGCCACAGATACGCAGTATTTT.